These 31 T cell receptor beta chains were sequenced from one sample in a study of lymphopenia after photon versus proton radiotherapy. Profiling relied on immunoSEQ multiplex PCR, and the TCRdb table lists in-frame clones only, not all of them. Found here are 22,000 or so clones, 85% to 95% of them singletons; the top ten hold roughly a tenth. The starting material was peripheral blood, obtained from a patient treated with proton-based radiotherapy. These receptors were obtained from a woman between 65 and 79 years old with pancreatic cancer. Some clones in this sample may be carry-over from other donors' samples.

The CDR3 sequence is CASSDKGRGTEAFF. In DNA form, the CDR3 reads TGCGCCAGCAGTGATAAAGGGCGGGGCACTGAAGCTTTCTTT. J is TRBJ1-1 and V is TRBV10-2; D not resolved. V dropped 3 bases and J dropped 4 bases, with 12 bases sitting between them. Per germline, CDR1 WSHSY and CDR2 SAAADI. The CDR3 loop spans 14 amino acids.

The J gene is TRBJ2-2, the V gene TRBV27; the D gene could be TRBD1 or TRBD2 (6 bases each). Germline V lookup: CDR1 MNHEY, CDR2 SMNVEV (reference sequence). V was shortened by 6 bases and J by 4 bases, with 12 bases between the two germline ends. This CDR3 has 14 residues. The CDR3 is CASRIGGFTGELFF. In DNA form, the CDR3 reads TGTGCCAGCAGAATAGGGGGGTTCACCGGGGAGCTGTTTTTT.

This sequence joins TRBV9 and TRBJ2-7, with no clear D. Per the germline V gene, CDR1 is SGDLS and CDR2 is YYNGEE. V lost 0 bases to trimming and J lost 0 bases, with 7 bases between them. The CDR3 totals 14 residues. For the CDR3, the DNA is TGTGCCAGCAGCGTAGAAACGGACTCCTACGAGCAGTACTTC. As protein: CASSVETDSYEQYF.

This chain's CDR3 is CASSPLIRTGRDYGYTF. The CDR3 DNA is TGTGCCAGCAGTCCACTGATCCGGACAGGGAGGGACTATGGCTACACCTTC. This rearrangement joins TRBV28 to TRBJ1-2; TRBD1 agrees at 8 bases. The CDR3 has 17 residues. Per the germline V gene, CDR1 is MDHEN and CDR2 is SYDVKM. After removal of 5 bases from V and 3 bases from J, the junction contained 14 bases not matched to a gene.

In nucleotides, the CDR3 is TGTGCCAGCAGCTTGGCGGCTAACTATGGCTACACCTTC. Translated: CASSLAANYGYTF. The chain links TRBV5-5 to TRBJ1-2; D unclear. Trimming pared 0 bases from V and 0 bases from J, leaving 3 bases between. Germline V gene data show CDR1 as SGHKS and CDR2 as YYEKEE (reference sequence). The CDR3 has 13 residues.

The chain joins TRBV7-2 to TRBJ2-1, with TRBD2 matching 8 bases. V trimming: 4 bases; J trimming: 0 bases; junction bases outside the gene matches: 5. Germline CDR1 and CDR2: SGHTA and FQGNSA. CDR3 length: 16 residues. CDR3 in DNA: TGTGCCAGCAGCTCCAGCGGGGGCAGCTCCTACAATGAGCAGTTCTTC. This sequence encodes CASSSSGGSSYNEQFF. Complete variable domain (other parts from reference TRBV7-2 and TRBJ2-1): GAGVSQSPSNKVTEKGKDVELRCDPISGHTALYWYRQSLGQGLEFLIYFQGNSAPDKSGLPSDRFSAERTGGSVSTLTIQRTQQEDSAVYLCASSSSGGSSYNEQFFGPGTRLTVL.

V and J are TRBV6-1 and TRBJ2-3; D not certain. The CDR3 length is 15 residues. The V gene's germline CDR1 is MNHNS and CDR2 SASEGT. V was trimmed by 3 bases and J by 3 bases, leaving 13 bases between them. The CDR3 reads CASSDRALGTDTQYF. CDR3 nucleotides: TGTGCCAGCAGTGATCGGGCACTTGGGACAGATACGCAGTATTTT.

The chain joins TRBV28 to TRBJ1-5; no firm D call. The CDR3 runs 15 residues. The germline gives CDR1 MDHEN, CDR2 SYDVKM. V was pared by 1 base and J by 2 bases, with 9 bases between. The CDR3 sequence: CASSLSRQGNQPQHF. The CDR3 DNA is TGTGCCAGCAGTTTATCTCGCCAGGGCAATCAGCCCCAGCATTTT. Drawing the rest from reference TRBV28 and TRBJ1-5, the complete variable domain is DVKVTQSSRYLVKRTGEKVFLECVQDMDHENMFWYRQDPGLGLRLIYFSYDVKMKEKGDIPEGYSVSREKKERFSLILESASTNQTSMYLCASSLSRQGNQPQHFGDGTRLSIL.

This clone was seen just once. CDR3 sequence reads: CASSLVGTGRRREDRVRETQYF. DNA of the CDR3: TGTGCCAGCAGTTTGGTGGGGACAGGGCGGAGGCGGGAGGACCGAGTTAGAGAGACCCAGTACTTC. This chain uses TRBV28 with TRBJ2-5, with D perhaps matching TRBD1 (9 bases). This CDR3 comprises 22 residues. Trimming removed 3 bases from V and 4 bases from J, with 36 bases in between. Germline CDR1 reads MDHEN; CDR2 reads SYDVKM. The full variable domain, its missing parts supplied by reference TRBV28 and TRBJ2-5, is DVKVTQSSRYLVKRTGEKVFLECVQDMDHENMFWYRQDPGLGLRLIYFSYDVKMKEKGDIPEGYSVSREKKERFSLILESASTNQTSMYLCASSLVGTGRRREDRVRETQYFGPGTRLLVL.

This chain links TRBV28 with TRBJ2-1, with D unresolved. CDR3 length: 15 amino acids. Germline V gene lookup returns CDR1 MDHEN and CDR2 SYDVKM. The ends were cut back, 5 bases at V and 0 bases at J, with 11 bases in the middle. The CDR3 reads CASSEARSSYNEQFF. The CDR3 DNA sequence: TGTGCCAGCAGTGAGGCGCGTAGCTCCTACAATGAGCAGTTCTTC.

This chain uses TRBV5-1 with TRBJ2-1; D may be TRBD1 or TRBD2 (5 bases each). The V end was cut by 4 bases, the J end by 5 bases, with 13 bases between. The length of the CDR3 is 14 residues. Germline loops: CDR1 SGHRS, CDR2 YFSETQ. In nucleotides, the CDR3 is TGCGCCAGCAGCCTGGGACCTTCGGACAATGAGCAGTTCTTC. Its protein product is CASSLGPSDNEQFF.

The CDR3 loop reads CASSIRQGSTNEKLFF. In DNA form, the CDR3 reads TGTGCCAGCAGTATTAGACAGGGCTCAACTAATGAAAAACTGTTTTTT. The chain combines TRBV2 with TRBJ1-4; 7 bases agree with TRBD1. The germline V gene has CDR1 SNHLY and CDR2 FYNNEI. The CDR3 extends over 16 amino acids. Trimming took 5 bases from V and 0 from J; bases not matched to a gene: 6.

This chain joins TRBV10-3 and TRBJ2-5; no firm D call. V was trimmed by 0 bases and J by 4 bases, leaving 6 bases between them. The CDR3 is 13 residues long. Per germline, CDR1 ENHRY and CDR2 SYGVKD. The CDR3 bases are TGTGCCATCAGTGAGTCCAGGATAGAGACCCAGTACTTC. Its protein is CAISESRIETQYF.

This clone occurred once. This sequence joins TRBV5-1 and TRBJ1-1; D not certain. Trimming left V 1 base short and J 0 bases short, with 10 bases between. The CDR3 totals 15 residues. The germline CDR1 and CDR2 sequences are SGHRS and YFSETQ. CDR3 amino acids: CASSLLDFLNTEAFF. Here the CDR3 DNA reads TGCGCCAGCAGCTTGCTAGACTTTCTGAACACTGAAGCTTTCTTT.

CDR3 amino acids: CASSLREIPDTQYF. For the CDR3, the DNA is TGTGCCAGTAGTCTGCGGGAGATCCCAGATACGCAGTATTTT. This sequence joins TRBV19 and TRBJ2-3, with TRBD2 identical over 7 bases. Looked up from germline, CDR1 is LNHDA and CDR2 is SQIVND (reference sequence). This CDR3 has 14 residues. The V gene end was trimmed by 5 bases and the J gene end by 4 bases; junction bases not matched to a gene: 6.

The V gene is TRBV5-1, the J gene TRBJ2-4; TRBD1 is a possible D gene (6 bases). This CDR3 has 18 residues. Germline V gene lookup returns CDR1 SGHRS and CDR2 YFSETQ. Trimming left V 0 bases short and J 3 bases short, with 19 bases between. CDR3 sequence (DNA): TGCGCCAGCAGCTTGGCGGGTCAGCGGCAGGGGAACAAAAACATTCAGTACTTC. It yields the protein CASSLAGQRQGNKNIQYF.

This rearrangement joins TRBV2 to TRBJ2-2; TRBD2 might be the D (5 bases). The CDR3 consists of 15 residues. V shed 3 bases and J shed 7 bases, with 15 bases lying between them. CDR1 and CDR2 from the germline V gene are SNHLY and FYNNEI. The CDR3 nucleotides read TGTGCCAGCAGTGAGGAGGCCGGGTTGGGCGGGGAGCTGTTTTTT. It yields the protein CASSEEAGLGGELFF.

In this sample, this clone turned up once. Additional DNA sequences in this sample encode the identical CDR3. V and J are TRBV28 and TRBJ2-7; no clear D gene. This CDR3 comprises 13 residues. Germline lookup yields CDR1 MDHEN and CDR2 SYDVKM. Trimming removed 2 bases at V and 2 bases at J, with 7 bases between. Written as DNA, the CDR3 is TGTGCCAGCAGTTTAGGTGGCCCCTACGAGCAGTACTTC. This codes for CASSLGGPYEQYF.

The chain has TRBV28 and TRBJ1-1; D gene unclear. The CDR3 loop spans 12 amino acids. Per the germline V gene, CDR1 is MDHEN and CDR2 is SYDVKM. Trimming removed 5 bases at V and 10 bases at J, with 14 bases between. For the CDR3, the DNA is TGTGCCAGCAGTGTCGCCCGGTTGGGAGCTTTCTTT. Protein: CASSVARLGAFF.

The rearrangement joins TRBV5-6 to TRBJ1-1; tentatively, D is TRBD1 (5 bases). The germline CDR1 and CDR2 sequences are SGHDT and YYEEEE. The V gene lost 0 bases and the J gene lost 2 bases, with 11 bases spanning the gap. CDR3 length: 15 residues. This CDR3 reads CASSLVVGVNTEAFF. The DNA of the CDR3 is TGTGCCAGCAGCTTGGTGGTAGGGGTAAACACTGAAGCTTTCTTT. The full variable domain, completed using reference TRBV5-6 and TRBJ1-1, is DAGVTQSPTHLIKTRGQQVTLRCSPKSGHDTVSWYQQALGQGPQFIFQYYEEEERQRGNFPDRFSGHQFPNYSSELNVNALLLGDSALYLCASSLVVGVNTEAFFGQGTRLTVV.

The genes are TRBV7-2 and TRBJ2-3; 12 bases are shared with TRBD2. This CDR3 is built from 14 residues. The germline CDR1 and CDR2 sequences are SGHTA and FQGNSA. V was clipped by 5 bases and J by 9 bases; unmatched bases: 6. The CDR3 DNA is TGTGCCAGCAGCCGACTAGCGGGAGTAGACACGCAGTATTTT. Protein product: CASSRLAGVDTQYF.

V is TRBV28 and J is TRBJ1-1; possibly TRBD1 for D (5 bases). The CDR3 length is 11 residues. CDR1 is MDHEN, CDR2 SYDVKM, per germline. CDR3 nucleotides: TGTGGTACCCAGGGGAACACTGAAGCTTTCTTT. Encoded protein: CGTQGNTEAFF.

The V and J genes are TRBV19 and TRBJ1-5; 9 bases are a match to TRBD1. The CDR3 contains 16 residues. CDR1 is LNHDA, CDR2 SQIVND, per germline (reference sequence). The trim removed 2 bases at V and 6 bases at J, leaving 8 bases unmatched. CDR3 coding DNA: TGTGCCAGTAGTATAACCGGGACAGGGACTAGTCAGCCCCAGCATTTT. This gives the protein CASSITGTGTSQPQHF.

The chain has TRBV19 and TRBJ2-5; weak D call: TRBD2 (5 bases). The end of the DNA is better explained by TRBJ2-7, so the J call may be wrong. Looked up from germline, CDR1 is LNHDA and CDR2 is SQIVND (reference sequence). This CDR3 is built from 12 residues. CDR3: CASSSGRDEQYF. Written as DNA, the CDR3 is TGTGCCAGTAGTTCCGGGCGGGACGAGCAGTACTTC.

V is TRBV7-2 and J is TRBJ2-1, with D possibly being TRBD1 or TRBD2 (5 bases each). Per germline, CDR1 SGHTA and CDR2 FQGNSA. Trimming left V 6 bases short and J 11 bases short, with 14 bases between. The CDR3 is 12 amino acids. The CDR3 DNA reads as TGTGCCAGCAGTCACGGGACGTTTAAGCAGTTCTTC. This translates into CASSHGTFKQFF.

The CDR3: CASSDGDRPTDTQYF. The CDR3, as DNA: TGTGCCAGCAGTGATGGGGACAGACCCACAGATACGCAGTATTTT. The V gene is TRBV25-1, the J gene TRBJ2-3; the match to TRBD1 covers 7 bases. The CDR3 consists of 15 residues. Germline V lookup: CDR1 MGHDK, CDR2 SYGVNS. V shed 3 bases, J shed 2 bases, and the junction held 5 bases outside the gene matches.

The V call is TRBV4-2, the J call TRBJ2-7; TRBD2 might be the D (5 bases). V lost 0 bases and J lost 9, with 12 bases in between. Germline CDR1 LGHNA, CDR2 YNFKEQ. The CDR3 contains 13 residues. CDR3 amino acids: CASSQDLGEMQYF. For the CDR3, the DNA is TGTGCCAGCAGCCAAGATTTGGGAGAAATGCAGTACTTC.

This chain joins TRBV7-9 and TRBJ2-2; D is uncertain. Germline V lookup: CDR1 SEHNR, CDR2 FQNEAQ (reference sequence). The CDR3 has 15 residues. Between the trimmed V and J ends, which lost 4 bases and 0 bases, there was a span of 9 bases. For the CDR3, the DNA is TGTGCCAGCAGCTCCCCCACTACGAACACCGGGGAGCTGTTTTTT. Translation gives CASSSPTTNTGELFF. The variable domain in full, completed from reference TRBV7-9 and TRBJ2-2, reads DTGVSQNPRHKITKRGQNVTFRCDPISEHNRLYWYRQTLGQGPEFLTYFQNEAQLEKSRLLSDRFSAERPKGSFSTLEIQRTEQGDSAMYLCASSSPTTNTGELFFGEGSRLTVL.

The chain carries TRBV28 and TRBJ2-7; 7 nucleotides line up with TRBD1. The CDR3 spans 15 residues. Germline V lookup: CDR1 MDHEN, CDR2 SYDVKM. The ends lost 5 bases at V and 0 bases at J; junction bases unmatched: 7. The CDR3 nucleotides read TGTGCCAGCAGTCCCCGGGACAGTAGCTCCTACGAGCAGTACTTC. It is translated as CASSPRDSSSYEQYF.

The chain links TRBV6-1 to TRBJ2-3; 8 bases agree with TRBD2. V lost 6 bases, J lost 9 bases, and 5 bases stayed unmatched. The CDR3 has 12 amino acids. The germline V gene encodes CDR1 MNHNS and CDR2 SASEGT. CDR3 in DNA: TGTGCCAGCAGGGACAGCGGGAGCACGCAGTATTTT. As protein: CASRDSGSTQYF.

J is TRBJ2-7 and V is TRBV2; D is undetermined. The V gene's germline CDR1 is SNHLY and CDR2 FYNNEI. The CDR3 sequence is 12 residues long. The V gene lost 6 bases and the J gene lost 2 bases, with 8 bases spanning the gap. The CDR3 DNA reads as TGTGCCAGCAGGGAACAAACCTACGAGCAGTACTTC. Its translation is CASREQTYEQYF.